This is a list of T cell receptor beta chains from one sample in a study of T-cell memory formation after mild COVID-19. TCRdb itself ran the 5' RACE reads through MiXCR, one entry per CDR3 protein. Of hundreds of thousands of distinct CDR3 sequences listed, roughly 17% are singletons. Sequences were obtained from PBMCs or a T cell subset sorted from them (not recorded which). The receptors come from an adult woman who had mild COVID-19 (a few samples of this study predate the infection). Cell type and time point are not known. Each CDR3 is given with its conserved first and last residue. A D gene is named only where the DNA matches it firmly. Clone size is given for some rows only: seen once, a few or many times, or a class if the clone is expanded.

TRBV12-3/TRBV12-4	NA	few	TRBJ1-1	14	CASSSGSPNTEAFF	TGTGCCAGCAGTTCTGGCAGCCCGAACACTGAAGCTTTCTTT
TRBV19	NA	NA	TRBJ2-7	14	CASSSSGVDYEQYF	TGTGCCAGTAGTTCATCGGGGGTCGATTACGAGCAGTACTTC
TRBV2	TRBD2	few	TRBJ2-1	12	CALAGPYNEQFF	TGTGCACTAGCGGGACCATACAATGAGCAGTTCTTC
TRBV15	NA	few	TRBJ1-3	16	CATSSPSPATGNTIYF	TGTGCCACCAGCAGCCCTTCCCCAGCTACTGGAAACACCATATATTTT
TRBV6-2/TRBV6-3	NA	NA	TRBJ2-5	11	CASKQQETQYF	TGTGCCAGCAAGCAGCAAGAGACCCAGTACTTC
TRBV30	NA	few	TRBJ1-1	16	CAWSVALGPPLIEAFF	TGTGCCTGGAGTGTAGCTTTGGGACCTCCATTAATTGAAGCTTTCTTT
TRBV6-5	NA	few	TRBJ2-3	13	CATSREYTDTQYF	TGTGCCACGTCCCGGGAGTACACAGATACGCAGTATTTT
TRBV20-1	TRBD2	few	TRBJ2-1	14	CSARPGGRGNEQFF	TGCAGTGCTAGGCCGGGCGGGAGAGGGAATGAGCAGTTCTTC
TRBV27	TRBD2	NA	TRBJ2-1	17	CASSFLKTSGRAHEQFF	TGTGCCAGCAGTTTCCTCAAGACTAGCGGGAGGGCCCATGAGCAGTTCTTC
TRBV24-1	NA	many	TRBJ2-7	14	CATSDSTFLNEQYF	TGTGCCACCAGTGATTCTACTTTTCTCAACGAGCAGTACTTC
TRBV20-1	TRBD1	NA	TRBJ1-6	21	CSARDRKRGYRGREYNSPLHF	TGCAGTGCTAGAGATAGGAAAAGGGGCTACAGGGGGCGCGAGTATAATTCACCCCTCCACTTT
TRBV20-1	NA	NA	TRBJ2-1	15	CSAREAGAHFNEQFF	TGCAGTGCTCGCGAGGCAGGGGCACATTTCAATGAGCAGTTCTTC
TRBV12-3/TRBV12-4	TRBD2	few	TRBJ2-3	15	CASSFASGRGDTQYF	TGTGCCAGCAGTTTTGCTAGCGGGAGGGGGGATACGCAGTATTTT
TRBV6-5	NA	few	TRBJ2-1	15	CASSYSSQPYNEQFF	TGTGCCAGCAGTTACTCGTCACAACCCTACAATGAGCAGTTCTTC
TRBV12-3/TRBV12-4	TRBD1	few	TRBJ1-2	13	CASSLTGVHGYTF	TGTGCCAGCAGCTTAACAGGGGTGCATGGCTACACCTTC
TRBV5-1	NA	few	TRBJ1-2	14	CASSLGQEVYGYTF	TGCGCCAGCAGCTTGGGACAGGAAGTCTATGGCTACACCTTC
TRBV12-3/TRBV12-4	NA	NA	TRBJ2-3	16	CASSLAEGQLTDTQYF	TGTGCCAGCAGTTTAGCGGAGGGACAGCTCACAGATACGCAGTATTTT
TRBV7-2	TRBD2	many	TRBJ2-1	18	CASSLAYSGRTSYNEQFF	TGTGCCAGCAGCTTAGCTTATAGCGGGCGGACCTCCTACAATGAGCAGTTCTTC
TRBV5-5	NA	NA	TRBJ1-4	15	CASSLAPRKDEKLFF	TGTGCCAGCAGCTTGGCGCCCAGAAAGGATGAAAAACTGTTTTTT
TRBV11-2	TRBD1	NA	TRBJ2-3	15	CASSDWDRTTDTQYF	TGTGCCAGCAGCGACTGGGACAGGACCACAGATACGCAGTATTTT
TRBV9	TRBD1	NA	TRBJ1-5	17	CASSDGTGRNSNQPQHF	TGTGCCAGCAGCGATGGGACAGGACGAAATAGCAATCAGCCCCAGCATTTT
TRBV2	NA	many	TRBJ2-5	11	CASSAQETQYF	TGTGCCAGCAGCGCCCAAGAGACCCAGTACTTC
TRBV7-8	NA	NA	TRBJ1-1	12	CASRSGEREAFF	TGTGCCAGCAGATCAGGGGAGAGGGAAGCTTTCTTT
TRBV29-1	NA	NA	TRBJ1-5	13	CSVGQADNQPQHF	TGCAGCGTTGGGCAGGCTGACAATCAGCCCCAGCATTTT
TRBV12-3/TRBV12-4	NA	NA	TRBJ2-7	15	CASSQGQNLPYEQYF	TGTGCCAGCAGTCAAGGACAGAACCTACCCTACGAGCAGTACTTC
TRBV12-3/TRBV12-4	NA	few	TRBJ2-2	16	CASSLSVTPNTGELFF	TGTGCCAGCAGTTTATCAGTAACCCCGAACACCGGGGAGCTGTTTTTT
TRBV5-1	NA	few	TRBJ2-2	15	CASSLGSSATGELFF	TGCGCCAGCAGCTTGGGATCTAGCGCCACCGGGGAGCTGTTTTTT
TRBV6-2/TRBV6-3	TRBD1	NA	TRBJ2-3	15	CASREGQGATDTQYF	TGTGCCAGCAGGGAAGGACAGGGGGCAACAGATACGCAGTATTTT
TRBV6-5	NA	few	TRBJ2-7	14	CASSFERNSYEQYF	TGTGCCAGCAGTTTTGAGCGGAATTCCTACGAGCAGTACTTC
TRBV29-1	NA	NA	TRBJ1-1	13	CSVERQENTEAFF	TGCAGCGTTGAGCGGCAGGAGAACACTGAAGCTTTCTTT
TRBV5-1	NA	few	TRBJ2-1	15	CASSLGTGNYNEQFF	TGCGCCAGCAGCTTGGGTACAGGAAACTACAATGAGCAGTTCTTC
TRBV12-3/TRBV12-4	NA	many	TRBJ1-2	13	CASSEVLGYGYTF	TGTGCCAGCAGCGAGGTTCTCGGCTATGGCTACACCTTC
TRBV29-1	TRBD2	NA	TRBJ2-3	15	CSVVRSGSRTDTQYF	TGCAGCGTTGTCCGTAGCGGGAGTCGGACAGATACGCAGTATTTT
TRBV6-5	TRBD1	NA	TRBJ1-6	16	CASSYSKKRTGTTLHF	TGTGCCAGCAGTTACTCGAAGAAGAGGACAGGGACTACCCTCCACTTT